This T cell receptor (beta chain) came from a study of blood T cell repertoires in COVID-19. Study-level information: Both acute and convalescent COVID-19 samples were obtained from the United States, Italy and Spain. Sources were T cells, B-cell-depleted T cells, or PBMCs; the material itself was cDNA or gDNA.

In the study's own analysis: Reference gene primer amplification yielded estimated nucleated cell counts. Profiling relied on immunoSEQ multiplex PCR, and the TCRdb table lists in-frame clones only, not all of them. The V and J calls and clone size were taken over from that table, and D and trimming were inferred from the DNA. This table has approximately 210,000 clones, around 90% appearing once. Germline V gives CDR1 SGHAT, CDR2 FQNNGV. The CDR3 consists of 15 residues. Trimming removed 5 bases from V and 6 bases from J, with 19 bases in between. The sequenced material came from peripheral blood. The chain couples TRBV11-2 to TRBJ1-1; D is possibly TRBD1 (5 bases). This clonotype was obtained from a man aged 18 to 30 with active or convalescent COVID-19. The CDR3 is CASSPTRVGWSEAFF. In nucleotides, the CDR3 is TGTGCCAGCAGCCCAACCAGGGTGGGTTGGTCTGAAGCTTTCTTT.